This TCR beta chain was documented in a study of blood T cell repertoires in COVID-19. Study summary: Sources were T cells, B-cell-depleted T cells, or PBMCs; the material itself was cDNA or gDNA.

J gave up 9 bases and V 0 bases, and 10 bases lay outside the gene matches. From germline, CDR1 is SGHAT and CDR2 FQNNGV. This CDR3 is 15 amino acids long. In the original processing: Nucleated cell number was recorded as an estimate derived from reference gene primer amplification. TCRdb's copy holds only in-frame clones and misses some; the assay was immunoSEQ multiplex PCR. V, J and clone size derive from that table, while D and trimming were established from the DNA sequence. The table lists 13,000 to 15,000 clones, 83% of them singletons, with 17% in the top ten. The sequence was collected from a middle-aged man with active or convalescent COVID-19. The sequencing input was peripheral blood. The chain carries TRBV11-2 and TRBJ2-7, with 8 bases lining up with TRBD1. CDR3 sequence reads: CASSLDRGQETGQYF. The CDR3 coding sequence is TGTGCCAGCAGCTTAGATAGGGGACAGGAGACGGGGCAGTACTTC.